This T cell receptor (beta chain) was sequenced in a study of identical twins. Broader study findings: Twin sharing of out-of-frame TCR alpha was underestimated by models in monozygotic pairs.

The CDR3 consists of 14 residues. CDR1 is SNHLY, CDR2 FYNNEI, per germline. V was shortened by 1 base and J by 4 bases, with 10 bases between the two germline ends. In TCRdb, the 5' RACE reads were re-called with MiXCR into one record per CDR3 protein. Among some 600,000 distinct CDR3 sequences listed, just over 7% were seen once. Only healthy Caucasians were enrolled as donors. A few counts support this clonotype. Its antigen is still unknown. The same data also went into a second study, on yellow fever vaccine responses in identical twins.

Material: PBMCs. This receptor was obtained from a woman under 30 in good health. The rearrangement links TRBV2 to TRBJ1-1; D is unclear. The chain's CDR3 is CASSEDGRITEAFF. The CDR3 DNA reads TGTGCCAGCAGTGAAGATGGACGGATCACTGAAGCTTTCTTT.